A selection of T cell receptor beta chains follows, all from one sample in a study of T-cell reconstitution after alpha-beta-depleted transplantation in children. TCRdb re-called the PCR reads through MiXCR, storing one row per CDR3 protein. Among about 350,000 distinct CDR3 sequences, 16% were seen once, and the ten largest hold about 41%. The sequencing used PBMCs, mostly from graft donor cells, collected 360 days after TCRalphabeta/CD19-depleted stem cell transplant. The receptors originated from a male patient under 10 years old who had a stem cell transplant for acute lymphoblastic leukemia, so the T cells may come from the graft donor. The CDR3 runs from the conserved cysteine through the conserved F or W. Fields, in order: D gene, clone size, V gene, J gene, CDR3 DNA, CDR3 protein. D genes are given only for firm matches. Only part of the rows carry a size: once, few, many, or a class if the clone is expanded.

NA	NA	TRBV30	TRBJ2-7	TGTGCCTGGGCCGGATACGAGCAGTACTTC	CAWAGYEQYF
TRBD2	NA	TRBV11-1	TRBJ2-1	TGTGCCAGCAGCTTCTTGGTCTCACCTCTAGCGGGGCAATACAATGAGCAGTTCTTC	CASSFLVSPLAGQYNEQFF
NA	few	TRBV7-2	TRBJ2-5	TGTGCCAGCAGCTTCTACACAAGGGTTGAGACCCAGTACTTC	CASSFYTRVETQYF
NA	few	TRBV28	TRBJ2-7	TGTGCCAGCAGTTTGTTTTCAACAATTTACGAGCAGTACTTC	CASSLFSTIYEQYF
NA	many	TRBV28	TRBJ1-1	TGTGCCAGCAGGCGGAACACTGAAGCTTTCTTT	CASRRNTEAFF
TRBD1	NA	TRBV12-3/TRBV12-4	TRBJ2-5	TGTGCCAGCAGTTTAGCGCTGGGACAGAGCCAGGAGACCCAGTACTTC	CASSLALGQSQETQYF
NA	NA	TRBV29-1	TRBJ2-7	TGCAGCGTTGGCGGTAGGGGGTCCTCCGAGCAGTACTTC	CSVGGRGSSEQYF
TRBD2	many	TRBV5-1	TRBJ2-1	TGCGCCAGCACCCCCCGACTAGCGGGATCTGAGCAGTTCTTC	CASTPRLAGSEQFF
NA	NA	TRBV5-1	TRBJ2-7	TGCGCCAGCAGCTCGCAAATGAACGAGCAGTACTTC	CASSSQMNEQYF
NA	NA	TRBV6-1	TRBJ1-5	TGTGCCAGCATCGAGGATTATAGCAATCAGCCCCAGCATTTT	CASIEDYSNQPQHF
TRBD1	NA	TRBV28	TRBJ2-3	TGTGCCAGCAGTTCTCCCGACAGGGAGCCAGATACGCAGTATTTT	CASSSPDREPDTQYF
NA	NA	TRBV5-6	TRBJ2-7	TGTGCCATCGGCCCCCGGGGCTACGAGCAGTACTTC	CAIGPRGYEQYF
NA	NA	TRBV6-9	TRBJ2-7	TGTGCCAGCAGTTCCCCCCCGAGACCCTACGAGCAGTACTTC	CASSSPPRPYEQYF
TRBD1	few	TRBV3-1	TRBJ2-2	TGTGCCAGCAGCCCACGGACAGGGGGTTCGACCGGGGAGCTGTTTTTT	CASSPRTGGSTGELFF
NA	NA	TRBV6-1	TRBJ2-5	TGTGCCAGCAGTCAGCCGTTCTTACAGGGCATAGGAGAGACCCAGTACTTC	CASSQPFLQGIGETQYF
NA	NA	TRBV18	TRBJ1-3	TGTGCCAGCTCACCAAGGTCAGCTGGAAACACCATATATTTT	CASSPRSAGNTIYF
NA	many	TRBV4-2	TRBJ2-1	TGTGCCAGCAGCCAAGAGGGCGAGTCCCACAATGAGCAGTTCTTC	CASSQEGESHNEQFF
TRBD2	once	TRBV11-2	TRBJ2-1	TGTGCCAGCAGCTTATCAGGACTAGCGGGAATTAATGAGCAGTTCTTC	CASSLSGLAGINEQFF
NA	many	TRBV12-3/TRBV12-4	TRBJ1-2	TGTGCCAGCAGTTTAGTCTCGGGGGTGGGCTATGGCTACACCTTC	CASSLVSGVGYGYTF
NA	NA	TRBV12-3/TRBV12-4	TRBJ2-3	TGTGCCAGCAGTTTAGAATGGATTAGCGGCACAGATACGCAGTATTTT	CASSLEWISGTDTQYF
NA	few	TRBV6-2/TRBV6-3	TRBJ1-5	TGTGCCAGCGTATATGAGGCCTCGGGCAATCAGCCCCAGCATTTT	CASVYEASGNQPQHF
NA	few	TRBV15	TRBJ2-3	TGTGCCACCAGCAGAGATTTCCACCGTGGCGGCAAAAATACGCAGTATTTT	CATSRDFHRGGKNTQYF
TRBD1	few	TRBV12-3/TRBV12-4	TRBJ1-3	TGTGCCATGCAGGGGGCGGGGGAAAACACCATATATTTT	CAMQGAGENTIYF
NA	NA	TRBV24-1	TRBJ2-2	TGTGCCACCAGTCCCGTTTGGGGCAGTCTTTTCACCGGGGAGCTGTTTTTT	CATSPVWGSLFTGELFF
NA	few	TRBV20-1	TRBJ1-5	TGCAGTGCTAGGGAGTTGGGATATAGCAATCAGCCCCAGCATTTT	CSARELGYSNQPQHF
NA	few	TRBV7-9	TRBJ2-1	TGTGCCAGCAGCAAGAAGTACAATGAGCAGTTCTTC	CASSKKYNEQFF
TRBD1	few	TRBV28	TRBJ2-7	TGTGCCAGCAGCATCTCAGGGGGTGAGCAGTACTTC	CASSISGGEQYF
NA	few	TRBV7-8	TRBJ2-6	TGTGCCAGCAGACGCCCCGGCCAGGGATACTCTGGGGCCAACGTCCTGACTTTC	CASRRPGQGYSGANVLTF
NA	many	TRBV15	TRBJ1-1	TGTGCCACCAGCCCCCACGGGGGGGTGATCGCTGAAGCTTTCTTT	CATSPHGGVIAEAFF
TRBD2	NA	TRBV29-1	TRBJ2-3	TGCAGCGTTGCGGATCCCGGGACTAGAGCGGATACGCAGTATTTT	CSVADPGTRADTQYF
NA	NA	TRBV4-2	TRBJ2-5	TGTGCCAGCAGCCAACAGGGAGAGGCCCAGTACTTC	CASSQQGEAQYF
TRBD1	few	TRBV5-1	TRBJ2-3	TGCGCCAGCAGCTTGGCCGGACAGGGAGGAGATACGCAGTATTTT	CASSLAGQGGDTQYF
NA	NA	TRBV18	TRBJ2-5	TGTGCCAGCTCACCAACCAGGCAAGAGACCCAGTACTTC	CASSPTRQETQYF
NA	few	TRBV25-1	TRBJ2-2	TGTGCCAGCCAAGGGCCTGTGACCGGGGAGCTGTTTTTT	CASQGPVTGELFF
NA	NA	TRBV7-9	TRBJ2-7	TGTGCCAGCAGCTTTGGACCAGGGTTTCCTACGAATCCCGAGCAGTACTTC	CASSFGPGFPTNPEQYF
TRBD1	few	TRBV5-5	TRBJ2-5	TGTGCCAGCAGCGCCTACAGGGGGCTAGAGACCCAGTACTTC	CASSAYRGLETQYF
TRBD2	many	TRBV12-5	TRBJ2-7	TGTGCTAGTGGTTTTGAGACTAGCGGGAGTGTCTACGAGCAGTACTTC	CASGFETSGSVYEQYF
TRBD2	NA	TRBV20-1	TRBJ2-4	TGCAGTGCTCTGCGGGGGGCATTAGCCAAAAACATTCAGTACTTC	CSALRGALAKNIQYF
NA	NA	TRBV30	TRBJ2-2	TGTGCCTGGAAGTCAGGGGCTTATACCGGGGAGCTGTTTTTT	CAWKSGAYTGELFF
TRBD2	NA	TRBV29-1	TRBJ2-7	TGCAGCGCTTTCGGGACTAGCCTAAAGGGTTACGAGCAGTACTTC	CSAFGTSLKGYEQYF
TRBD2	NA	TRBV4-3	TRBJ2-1	TGCGCCAGCAGCCAAGGGTTAGGCGGGAGATCCTACAATGAGCAGTTCTTC	CASSQGLGGRSYNEQFF
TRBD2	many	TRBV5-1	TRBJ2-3	TGTGCCAGCAGCTTAGCGGGAGGGCCAGATACGCAGTATTTT	CASSLAGGPDTQYF
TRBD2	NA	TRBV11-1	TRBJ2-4	TGTGCCAGCAGCTTCCGACTAGCGGGAGTTACCCAGGACATTCAGTACTTC	CASSFRLAGVTQDIQYF
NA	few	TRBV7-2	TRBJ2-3	TGTGCCAGCAGCTCTTTAAGCTATCCAGATACGCAGTATTTT	CASSSLSYPDTQYF
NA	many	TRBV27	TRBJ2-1	TGTGCCAGCAGTTTCGGGACCCTGAGCTCCTACAATGAGCAGTTCTTC	CASSFGTLSSYNEQFF
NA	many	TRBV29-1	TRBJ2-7	TGCAGCGTTGTAGACGCAGGCGGATACGAGCAGTACTTC	CSVVDAGGYEQYF
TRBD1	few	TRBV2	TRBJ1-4	TGTGCCAGCAGTGGGTGGACAGGTCCTAATGAAAAACTGTTTTTT	CASSGWTGPNEKLFF
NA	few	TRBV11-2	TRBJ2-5	TGTGCCAGCAGCTTAGGAGGGGTCGGTGTCCAAGAGACCCAGTACTTC	CASSLGGVGVQETQYF
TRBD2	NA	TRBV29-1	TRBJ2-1	TGCAGCGTTCCGACTAGCGGGAGGGGGGCTAACAATGAGCAGTTCTTC	CSVPTSGRGANNEQFF
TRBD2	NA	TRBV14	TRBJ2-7	TGTGCCAGCAGCCAAGTGGGGACTAGCGGCTTCTACGAGCAGTACTTC	CASSQVGTSGFYEQYF
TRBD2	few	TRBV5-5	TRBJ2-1	TGTGCCAGCAGCTTGGCTCCCCCCGGGAGGGCCAGGAGGAATGAGCAGTTCTTC	CASSLAPPGRARRNEQFF
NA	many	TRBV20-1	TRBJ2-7	TGCAGTGCCCGCGACCCCAACTCCTACGAGCAGTACTTC	CSARDPNSYEQYF
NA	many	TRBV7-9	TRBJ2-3	TGTGCCAGCGGAATTAGCTTGGCAGATACGCAGTATTTT	CASGISLADTQYF